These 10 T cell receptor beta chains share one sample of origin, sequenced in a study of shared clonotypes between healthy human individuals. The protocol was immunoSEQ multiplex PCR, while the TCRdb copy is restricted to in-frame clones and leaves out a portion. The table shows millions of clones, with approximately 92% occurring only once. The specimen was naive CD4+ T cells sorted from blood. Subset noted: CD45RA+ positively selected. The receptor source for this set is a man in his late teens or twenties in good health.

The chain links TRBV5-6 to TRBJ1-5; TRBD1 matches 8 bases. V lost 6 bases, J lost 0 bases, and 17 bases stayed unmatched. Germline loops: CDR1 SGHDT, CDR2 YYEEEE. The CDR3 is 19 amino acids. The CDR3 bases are TGTGCCAGCACCTTTAGGGACCGGGACAGGATATTTAGCAATCAGCCCCAGCATTTT. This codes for CASTFRDRDRIFSNQPQHF.

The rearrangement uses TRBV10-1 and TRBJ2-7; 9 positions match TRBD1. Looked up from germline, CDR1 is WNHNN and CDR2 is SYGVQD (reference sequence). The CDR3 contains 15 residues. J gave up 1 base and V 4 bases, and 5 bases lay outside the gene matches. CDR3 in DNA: TGCGCCAGCAGTGCCTCCGGGACAGGGTCCTACGAGCAGTACTTC. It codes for CASSASGTGSYEQYF.

For the CDR3, the DNA is TGTGCCAGCAGCCCGCCGGTCGAGAGGAATAATGGCTACACCTTC. This encodes CASSPPVERNNGYTF. The rearrangement joins TRBV7-9 to TRBJ1-2; no definite D call. Trimming cost V 5 bases and J 6 bases, with 19 bases left between them. Germline CDR1 is SEHNR and CDR2 is FQNEAQ (reference sequence). CDR3 length equals 15 residues.

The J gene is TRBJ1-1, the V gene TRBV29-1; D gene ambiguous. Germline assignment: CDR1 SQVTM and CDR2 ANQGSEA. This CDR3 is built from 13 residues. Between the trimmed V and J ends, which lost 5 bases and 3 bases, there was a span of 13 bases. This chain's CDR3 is CSVQRSPDTEAFF. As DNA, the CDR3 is TGCAGCGTTCAGAGGTCGCCGGACACTGAAGCTTTCTTT.

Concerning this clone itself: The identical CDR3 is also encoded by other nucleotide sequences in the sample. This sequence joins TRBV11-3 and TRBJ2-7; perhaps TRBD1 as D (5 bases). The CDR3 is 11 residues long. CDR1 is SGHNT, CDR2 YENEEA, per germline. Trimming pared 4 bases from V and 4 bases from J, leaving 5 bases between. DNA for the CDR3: TGTGCCAGCAGCTCAGGGTACGAGCAGTACTTC. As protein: CASSSGYEQYF.

Written as DNA, the CDR3 is TGTGCCAGCAGGTGGCTAGGGGAGACCCAGTACTTC. Amino acids: CASRWLGETQYF. The V call is TRBV2, the J call TRBJ2-5; unclear D gene. Trimming took off 6 bases at V and 5 bases at J, with 10 bases between the two ends. Germline V CDR1 and CDR2: SNHLY, FYNNEI. The CDR3 covers 12 residues.

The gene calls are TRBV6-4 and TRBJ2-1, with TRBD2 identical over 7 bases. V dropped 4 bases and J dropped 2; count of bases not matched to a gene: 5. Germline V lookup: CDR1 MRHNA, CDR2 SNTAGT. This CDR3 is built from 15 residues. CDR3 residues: CASSASGTTYNEQFF. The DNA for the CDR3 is TGTGCCAGCAGTGCCTCCGGGACTACCTACAATGAGCAGTTCTTC.

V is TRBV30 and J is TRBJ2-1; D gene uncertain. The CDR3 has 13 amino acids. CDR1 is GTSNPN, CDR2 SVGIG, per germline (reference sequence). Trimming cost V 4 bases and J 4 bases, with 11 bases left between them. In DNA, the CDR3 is TGTGCCTGGACATCGGGCGCGTACAATGAGCAGTTCTTC. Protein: CAWTSGAYNEQFF.

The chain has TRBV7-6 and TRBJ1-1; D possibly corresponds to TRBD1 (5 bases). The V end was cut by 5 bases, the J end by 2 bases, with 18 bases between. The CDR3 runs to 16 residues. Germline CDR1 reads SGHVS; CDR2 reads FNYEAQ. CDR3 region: CASSLSAGRVNTEAFF. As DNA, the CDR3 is TGTGCCAGCAGCCTAAGCGCGGGCAGGGTCAACACTGAAGCTTTCTTT.

The DNA of the CDR3 is TGTGCCAGCAAACCCGGGACGGAATACGAGCAGTACTTC. As protein: CASKPGTEYEQYF. The chain combines TRBV10-3 with TRBJ2-7; D possibly matches TRBD1 or TRBD2 (5 bases each). This CDR3 is 13 amino acids long. V was shortened by 10 bases and J by 4 bases, with 17 bases between the two germline ends. Per germline, CDR1 ENHRY and CDR2 SYGVKD.